These T cell receptor beta chains were read from a single sample in a study of graft-versus-host responses after intestinal transplantation. TCRdb keeps only in-frame clones here, not all; method: immunoSEQ multiplex PCR. The repertoire holds around 110,000 clones, with roughly nine tenths as singletons. These receptors lack a known antigen. The starting material was unstimulated CD4+ T cells sorted from spleen or lymph node cells, obtained before intestinal transplant. These receptors all come from a human donor who received an intestinal transplant. CDR3s include the opening cysteine and the closing phenylalanine or tryptophan. D genes are given only for firm matches. Clone sizes are given selectively: once, few, many, or a class where the clone is expanded.

d_call clone_size j_call v_call cdr3_aa cdr3_nt
. . TRBJ1-1 TRBV2 CASIYRNGFEAFF TGTGCCAGCATCTACAGGAATGGATTTGAAGCTTTCTTT
TRBD1 once TRBJ1-3 TRBV9 CASSYPGQGSGNTIYF TGTGCCAGCAGCTACCCGGGACAGGGATCGGGAAACACCATATATTTT
. . TRBJ2-3 TRBV5-1 CASSLWGQYTDTQYF TGCGCCAGCAGCTTGTGGGGGCAGTACACAGATACGCAGTATTTT
TRBD1 . TRBJ2-7 TRBV28 CATILSIFDRDEQYF TGTGCCACCATCCTCTCTATTTTCGACAGGGACGAGCAGTACTTC
. once TRBJ2-2 TRBV5-1 CASRPAGLPNTGELFF TGCGCCAGCAGGCCTGCTGGGCTCCCGAACACCGGGGAGCTGTTTTTT
TRBD2 . TRBJ2-3 TRBV10-3 CATGTSWDGTDTQYF TGTGCCACCGGGACTAGCTGGGATGGGACAGATACGCAGTATTTT
. . TRBJ2-5 TRBV6-5 CASRQLGGLTETQYF TGTGCCAGCAGGCAACTAGGGGGATTAACAGAGACCCAGTACTTC
TRBD2 . TRBJ2-7 TRBV7-2 CASSLGLAGIYEQYF TGTGCCAGCAGCCTGGGACTAGCGGGAATTTACGAGCAGTACTTC
TRBD1 . TRBJ1-6 TRBV7-9 CASSLGTGTYNSPLHF TGTGCCAGCAGCTTAGGGACAGGGACCTATAATTCACCCCTCCACTTT
TRBD1 once TRBJ1-2 TRBV5-1 CASSLTTGTGSYGYTF TGCGCCAGCAGCCTAACGACCGGGACAGGGAGCTATGGCTACACCTTC
. . TRBJ2-3 TRBV29-1 CSVEQQPFTDTQYF TGCAGCGTTGAACAACAGCCGTTCACAGATACGCAGTATTTT
. . TRBJ2-5 TRBV29-1 CSVDVGVETQYF TGCAGCGTTGATGTGGGAGTGGAGACCCAGTACTTC
. . TRBJ1-1 TRBV6-5 CASSYFITEAFF TGTGCCAGCAGTTACTTTATCACTGAAGCTTTCTTT
. . TRBJ2-7 TRBV28 CASSPPWRGTYEQYF TGTGCCAGCAGTCCCCCCTGGCGCGGTACCTACGAGCAGTACTTC
TRBD2 . TRBJ2-7 TRBV11-2 CASSLVQFRLAGGREQYF TGTGCCAGCAGCTTAGTTCAGTTTAGGCTAGCGGGGGGGCGCGAGCAGTACTTC
. . TRBJ1-2 TRBV2 CASRDNRGTYGYTF TGTGCCAGCCGGGACAATAGGGGTACCTATGGCTACACCTTC
. . TRBJ2-2 TRBV10-1 CASRRDPNTGELFF TGCGCCAGCAGGCGGGACCCGAACACCGGGGAGCTGTTTTTT
TRBD2 once TRBJ2-1 TRBV19 CASSRAGGMNNEQFF TGTGCCAGTAGCAGAGCGGGAGGGATGAACAATGAGCAGTTCTTC
. . TRBJ2-3 TRBV5-6 CASSRTRVRDTQYF TGTGCCAGCAGCCGGACAAGGGTAAGAGATACGCAGTATTTT
TRBD1 . TRBJ1-4 TRBV29-1 CSGGTGAEKLFF TGCAGCGGGGGGACAGGGGCCGAAAAACTGTTTTTT
TRBD1 . TRBJ1-2 TRBV30 CAWRRTGLGYTF TGTGCCTGGAGGAGGACAGGGTTAGGCTACACCTTC
TRBD1 . TRBJ1-2 TRBV30 CAWSPTRTGGFNYGYTF TGTGCCTGGAGTCCAACACGCACAGGGGGCTTTAACTATGGCTACACCTTC
. . TRBJ2-5 TRBV7-2 CASSFQLGAQETQYF TGTGCCAGCAGCTTCCAGCTAGGGGCTCAAGAGACCCAGTACTTC
. . TRBJ1-5 TRBV19 CASSTEGLQPQHF TGTGCCAGTAGTACGGAGGGCTTGCAGCCCCAGCATTTT
. . TRBJ2-7 TRBV7-9 CASSFLGGTYEQYF TGTGCCAGCAGCTTTCTGGGAGGAACTTACGAGCAGTACTTC
TRBD2 . TRBJ2-1 TRBV7-2 CASSQGLAVSEQFF TGTGCCAGCAGCCAAGGGCTAGCGGTGAGTGAGCAGTTCTTC
. . TRBJ2-7 TRBV5-1 CASSSDGSSYEQYF TGCGCCAGCAGCTCGGACGGGAGCTCCTACGAGCAGTACTTC
. . TRBJ2-2 TRBV19 CASSPGLRGGELFF TGTGCCAGTAGTCCAGGGTTGCGGGGCGGGGAGCTGTTTTTT
. . TRBJ1-1 TRBV6-1 CASIPRQGYTEAFF TGTGCCAGCATTCCACGGCAGGGATACACTGAAGCTTTCTTT
. . TRBJ2-3 TRBV7-9 CASSFRLAGTDTQYF TGTGCCAGCAGCTTTCGTCTAGCTGGCACAGATACGCAGTATTTT
TRBD2 . TRBJ2-5 TRBV6-5 CASSSGKETQYF TGTGCCAGCAGTAGCGGGAAAGAGACCCAGTACTTC
TRBD2 . TRBJ2-7 TRBV6-6 CASSPRAGGTYEQYF TGTGCCAGCAGCCCCCGAGCGGGAGGAACCTACGAGCAGTACTTC
TRBD2 . TRBJ2-1 TRBV11-1 CASTLLAGNEQFF TGTGCCAGCACGCTCCTAGCGGGGAATGAGCAGTTCTTC
TRBD2 . TRBJ2-1 TRBV27 CASNLAGDSSYNEQFF TGTGCCAGCAACCTAGCGGGGGATAGCTCCTACAATGAGCAGTTCTTC
. . TRBJ2-5 TRBV12-5 CASAPGRGLGRETQYF TGTGCTAGTGCCCCCGGAAGGGGCTTGGGGCGAGAGACCCAGTACTTC
. . TRBJ2-1 TRBV21-1 CASNTGTAPYNEQFF TGTGCCAGCAACACCGGGACAGCTCCCTACAATGAGCAGTTCTTC
TRBD1 . TRBJ2-7 TRBV5-6 CASSPRDRPYEQYF TGTGCCAGCAGCCCCCGGGACAGACCCTACGAGCAGTACTTC
TRBD2 . TRBJ2-5 TRBV7-9 CASSLGRLAGQETQYF TGTGCCAGCAGCTTAGGAAGACTAGCGGGACAAGAGACCCAGTACTTC
TRBD1 . TRBJ1-4 TRBV18 CASSPRTGGPEKLFF TGTGCCAGCTCACCTCGGACAGGGGGCCCTGAAAAACTGTTTTTT
. . TRBJ1-1 TRBV18 CASSPMTGLPEAFF TGTGCCAGCTCACCTATGACAGGCCTCCCTGAAGCTTTCTTT
TRBD1 . TRBJ2-2 TRBV6-6 CASSRGTGGPGELFF TGTGCCAGCAGCCGCGGGACAGGGGGCCCCGGGGAGCTGTTTTTT
TRBD1 . TRBJ2-5 TRBV10-3 CAISDKTGTGVQETQYF TGTGCCATCAGTGACAAAACCGGGACAGGGGTCCAAGAGACCCAGTACTTC
. . TRBJ2-2 TRBV4-1 CASSQAQLATISGELFF TGCGCCAGCAGCCAGGCCCAACTAGCCACCATTTCCGGGGAGCTGTTTTTT
. . TRBJ2-7 TRBV30 CAWSAAGTLSYEQYF TGTGCCTGGAGCGCAGCCGGGACACTGTCCTACGAGCAGTACTTC